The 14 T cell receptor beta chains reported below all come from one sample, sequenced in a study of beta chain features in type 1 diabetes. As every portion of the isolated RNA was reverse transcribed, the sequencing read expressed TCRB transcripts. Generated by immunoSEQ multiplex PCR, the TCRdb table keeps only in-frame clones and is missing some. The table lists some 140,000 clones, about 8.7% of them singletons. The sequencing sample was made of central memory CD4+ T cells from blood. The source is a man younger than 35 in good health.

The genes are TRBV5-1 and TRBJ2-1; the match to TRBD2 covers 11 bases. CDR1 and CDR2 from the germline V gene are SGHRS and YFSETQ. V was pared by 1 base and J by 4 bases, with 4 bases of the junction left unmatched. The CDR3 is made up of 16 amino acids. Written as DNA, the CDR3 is TGCGCCAGCAGCTTGCCCCTAGCGGGGGGATACAATGAGCAGTTCTTC. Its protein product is CASSLPLAGGYNEQFF.

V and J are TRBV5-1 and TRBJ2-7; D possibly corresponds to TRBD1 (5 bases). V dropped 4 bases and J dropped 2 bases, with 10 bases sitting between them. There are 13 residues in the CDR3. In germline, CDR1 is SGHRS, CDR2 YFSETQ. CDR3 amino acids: CASSPQGPYEQYF. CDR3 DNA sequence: TGCGCCAGCAGCCCTCAGGGTCCCTACGAGCAGTACTTC.

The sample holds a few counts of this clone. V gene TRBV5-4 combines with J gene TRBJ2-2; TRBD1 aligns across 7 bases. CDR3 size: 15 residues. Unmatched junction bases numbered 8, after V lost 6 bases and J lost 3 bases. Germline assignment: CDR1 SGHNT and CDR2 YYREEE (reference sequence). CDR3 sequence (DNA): TGTGCCAGCAACAAGGGGACAGAATACACCGGGGAGCTGTTTTTT. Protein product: CASNKGTEYTGELFF.

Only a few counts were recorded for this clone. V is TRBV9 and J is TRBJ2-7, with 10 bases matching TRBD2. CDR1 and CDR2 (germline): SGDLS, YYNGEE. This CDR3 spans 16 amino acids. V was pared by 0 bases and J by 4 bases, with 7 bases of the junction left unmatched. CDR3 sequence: CASSVGPGLASYEQYF. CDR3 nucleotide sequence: TGTGCCAGCAGCGTAGGACCGGGACTAGCGAGTTACGAGCAGTACTTC.

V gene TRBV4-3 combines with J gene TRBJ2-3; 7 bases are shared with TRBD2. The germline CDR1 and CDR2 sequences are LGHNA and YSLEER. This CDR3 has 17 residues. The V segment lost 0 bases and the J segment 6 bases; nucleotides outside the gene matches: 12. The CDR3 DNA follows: TGCGCCAGCAGCCAAGATATCCTAACCCGTAGCGGGGATACGCAGTATTTT. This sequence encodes CASSQDILTRSGDTQYF.

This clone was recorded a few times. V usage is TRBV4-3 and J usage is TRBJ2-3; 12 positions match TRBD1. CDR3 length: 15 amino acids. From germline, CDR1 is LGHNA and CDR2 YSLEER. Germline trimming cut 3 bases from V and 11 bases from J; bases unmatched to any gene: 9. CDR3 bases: TGCGCCAGCAGCCAGACGGGACAGGGGGCGAGGGGGCAGTATTTT. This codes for CASSQTGQGARGQYF.

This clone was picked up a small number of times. CDR3 DNA sequence: TGTGCCAGTAGTATGTGGCAGGTAGGCTCCTACGAGCAGTACTTC. Protein sequence: CASSMWQVGSYEQYF. The chain carries TRBV19 and TRBJ2-7; D is unclear. Trimming pared 3 bases from V and 0 bases from J, leaving 12 bases between. The CDR3 is 15 residues long. The V gene's germline CDR1 is LNHDA and CDR2 SQIVND (reference sequence).

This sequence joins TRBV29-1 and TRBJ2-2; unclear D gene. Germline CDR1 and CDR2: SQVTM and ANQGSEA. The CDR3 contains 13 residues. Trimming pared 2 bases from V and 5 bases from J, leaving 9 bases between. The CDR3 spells CSVEQLRTGELFF. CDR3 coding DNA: TGCAGCGTTGAACAACTGAGGACCGGGGAGCTGTTTTTT.

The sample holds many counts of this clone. CDR3 residues: CSVGQMGATGELFF. The CDR3 DNA follows: TGCAGCGTTGGACAGATGGGTGCCACCGGGGAGCTGTTTTTT. The rearrangement uses TRBV29-1 and TRBJ2-2; weak D call: TRBD1 (5 bases). Germline lookup yields CDR1 SQVTM and CDR2 ANQGSEA. Trimming pared 4 bases from V and 4 bases from J, leaving 13 bases between. CDR3 size: 14 residues.

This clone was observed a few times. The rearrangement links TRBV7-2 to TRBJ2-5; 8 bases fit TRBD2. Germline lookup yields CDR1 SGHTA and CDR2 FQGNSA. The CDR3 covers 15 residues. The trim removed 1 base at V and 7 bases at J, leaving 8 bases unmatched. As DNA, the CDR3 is TGTGCCAGCAGCTTAGATCAGCGGGGGACGGGGACCCAGTACTTC. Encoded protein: CASSLDQRGTGTQYF.

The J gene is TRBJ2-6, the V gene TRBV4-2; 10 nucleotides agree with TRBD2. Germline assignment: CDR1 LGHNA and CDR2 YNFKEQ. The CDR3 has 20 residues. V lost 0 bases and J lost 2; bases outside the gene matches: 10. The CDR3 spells CASSQDLRPSGGTGANVLTF. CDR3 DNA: TGTGCCAGCAGCCAAGATTTACGGCCTAGCGGGGGAACTGGGGCCAACGTCCTGACTTTC.

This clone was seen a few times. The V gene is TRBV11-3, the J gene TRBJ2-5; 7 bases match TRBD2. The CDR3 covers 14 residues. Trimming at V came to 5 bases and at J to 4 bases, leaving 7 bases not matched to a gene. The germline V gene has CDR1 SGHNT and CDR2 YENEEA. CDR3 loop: CASSPSGGTETQYF. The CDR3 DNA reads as TGTGCCAGCAGCCCCTCCGGGGGGACAGAGACCCAGTACTTC.

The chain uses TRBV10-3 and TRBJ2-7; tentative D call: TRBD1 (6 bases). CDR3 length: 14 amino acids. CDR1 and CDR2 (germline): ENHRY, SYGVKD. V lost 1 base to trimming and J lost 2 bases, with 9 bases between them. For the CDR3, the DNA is TGTGCCATCAGTGAGTTCCAGGGGCCCTACGAGCAGTACTTC. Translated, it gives CAISEFQGPYEQYF.

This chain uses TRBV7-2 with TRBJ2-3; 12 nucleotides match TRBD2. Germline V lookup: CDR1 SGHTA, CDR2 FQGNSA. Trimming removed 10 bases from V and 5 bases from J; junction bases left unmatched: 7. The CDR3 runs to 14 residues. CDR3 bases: TGTGCCACAGGGCTAGCGGGGGGGCGAGATACGCAGTATTTT. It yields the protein CATGLAGGRDTQYF.